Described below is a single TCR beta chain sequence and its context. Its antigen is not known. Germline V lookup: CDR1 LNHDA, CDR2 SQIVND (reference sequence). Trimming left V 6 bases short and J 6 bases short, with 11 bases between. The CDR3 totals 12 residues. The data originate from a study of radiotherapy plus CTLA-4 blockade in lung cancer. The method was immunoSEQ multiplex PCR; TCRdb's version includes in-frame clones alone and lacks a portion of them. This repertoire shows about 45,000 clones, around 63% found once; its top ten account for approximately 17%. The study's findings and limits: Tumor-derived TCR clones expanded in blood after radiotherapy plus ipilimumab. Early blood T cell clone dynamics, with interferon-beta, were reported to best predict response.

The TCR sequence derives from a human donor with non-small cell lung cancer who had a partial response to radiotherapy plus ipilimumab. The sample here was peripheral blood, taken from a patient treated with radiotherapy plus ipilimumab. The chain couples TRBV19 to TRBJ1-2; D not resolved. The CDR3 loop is CASRVPGDGYTF. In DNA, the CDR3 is TGTGCCAGTAGGGTGCCAGGTGATGGCTACACCTTC.